The 32 T cell receptor beta chains reported below all come from one sample, sequenced in a study of tumor-infiltrating lymphocytes in primary liver carcinoma. TCR beta cDNA was reverse-transcribed from 500 ng of total RNA. The reaction used a constant-region primer and ProtoScript II reverse transcriptase. Three nested multiplex PCR rounds, a slightly modified ARM-PCR method, built the TCR beta libraries. Researchers ran the first two PCR rounds for around 10 cycles each with TRBV1-TRBV30 forward primers and a C-beta reverse primer. TCRdb used MiXCR to reprocess the multiplex PCR reads, holding one entry per CDR3 protein. This sample has some 320,000 distinct CDR3 sequences; roughly 60% occur once, and the top ten carry roughly 8.6%. Germline DNA was also extracted, and blood RNA derived from unsorted whole blood. Sequenced: peripheral blood. All receptors come from a man aged 35 to 55 with primary liver carcinoma and hepatitis B virus infection.

Worth noting for this clonotype: This clone may be a read error of a much larger clone one base away. This chain uses TRBV4-1 with TRBJ2-1, with TRBD2 identical over 11 bases. The V and J ends lost 5 bases and 2 bases, in that order; junction bases with no gene match: 5. Germline V gene sequence: CDR1 MGHRA, CDR2 YSYEKL. This CDR3 is built from 16 residues. CDR3 DNA sequence: TGCGCCAGCAGCACGATAGCGGGAGGGCCCTACAATGAGCAGTTCTTC. It translates to CASSTIAGGPYNEQFF.

The gene calls are TRBV5-6 and TRBJ1-5, with D uncertain. With 5 bases removed from V and 1 base from J, the gap between germline ends came to 13 bases. This CDR3 spans 15 amino acids. Germline values: CDR1 SGHDT, CDR2 YYEEEE. CDR3 DNA sequence: TGTGCCAGCAGTAAATCCGGTATCAGCAATCAGCCCCAGCATTTT. Residues: CASSKSGISNQPQHF.

The J gene is TRBJ2-2, the V gene TRBV5-1; 9 bases are shared with TRBD1. The V gene end was trimmed by 1 base and the J gene end by 5 bases; junction bases not matched to a gene: 3. This CDR3 is built from 15 residues. Looked up from germline, CDR1 is SGHRS and CDR2 is YFSETQ. The CDR3 loop reads CASSLRTGETGELFF. Written as DNA, the CDR3 is TGCGCCAGCAGCTTGCGGACAGGGGAGACCGGGGAGCTGTTTTTT.

To note about this clonotype: A much larger clone sits a single nucleotide away, making a read error possible. The chain links TRBV14 to TRBJ1-2, with 11 bases aligning to TRBD1. CDR3 length: 19 residues. CDR1 SGHDN and CDR2 FVKESK come from the germline V gene. V was clipped by 0 bases and J by 3 bases; unmatched bases: 12. The CDR3 region is CASSQDPFRWTGGYYGYTF. In DNA, the CDR3 is TGTGCCAGCAGCCAAGATCCTTTTCGATGGACAGGGGGCTACTATGGCTACACCTTC.

The chain combines TRBV29-1 with TRBJ2-5, with a tentative D call TRBD2 (5 bases). CDR1 is SQVTM and CDR2 is ANQGSEA in the germline V gene. CDR3 length equals 12 residues. Trimming took 7 bases from V and 7 from J, leaving 16 bases between them. DNA for the CDR3: TGCAGCGCCACCCCTAGCAATGGGACCCAGTACTTC. Its translation: CSATPSNGTQYF.

As to this clonotype: A read error may explain this, as a much larger clone is one base away. Since no conserved phenylalanine or tryptophan closes the CDR3, a read error is the likely cause. The V call is TRBV4-1, the J call TRBJ2-7; D call uncertain. Germline V lookup: CDR1 MGHRA, CDR2 YSYEKL. Trimming removed 0 bases at V and 9 bases at J, with 12 bases between. The CDR3 is 13 residues long. The CDR3 nucleotides read TGCGCCAGCAGCCAAGATCAGACGTCGGGGCAGTACTTA. This translates into CASSQDQTSGQYL.

This clonotype was counted between two and nine times. The chain joins TRBV6-2 or TRBV6-3 to TRBJ1-1, with D perhaps TRBD1 (5 bases). Trimming cost V 4 bases and J 11 bases, with 17 bases left between them. CDR1 is MNHEY and CDR2 is SVGEGT in the germline V gene. The CDR3 length is 13 residues. The CDR3: CASSFDQNRRAFF. DNA for the CDR3: TGTGCCAGCAGTTTCGACCAAAACAGGCGGGCTTTCTTT.

In this sample, this clonotype turned up many times. The chain couples TRBV29-1 to TRBJ2-1; 16 nucleotides line up with TRBD2. The J segment lost 12 bases and the V segment lost 5 bases, leaving 7 bases of the junction unmatched. CDR3 size: 14 residues. Germline CDR1 SQVTM, CDR2 ANQGSEA. The CDR3 DNA sequence: TGCAGCGTTCCCGGGACTAGCGGGAGGGGCGCGCAGTTCTTC. Encoded protein: CSVPGTSGRGAQFF.

The gene calls are TRBV5-5 and TRBJ2-1; 8 nucleotides align to TRBD1. Looked up from germline, CDR1 is SGHKS and CDR2 is YYEKEE (reference sequence). The CDR3 covers 16 residues. The junction had 11 bases not matched to a gene; V was cut back by 3 bases and J by 6 bases. In nucleotides, the CDR3 is TGTGCCAGCAGCTACGCGTGGACAGGGAATCTCAATGAGCAGTTCTTC. Amino acids: CASSYAWTGNLNEQFF.

A word on this clonotype: This may be a read error: a much more frequent sequence differs by one nucleotide. The chain carries TRBV6-5 and TRBJ2-4; no clear D gene. The germline V gene encodes CDR1 MNHEY and CDR2 SVGAGI. CDR3 length equals 14 residues. This CDR3 is CASSPQRAENIQYF. DNA of the CDR3: TGTGCCAGCAGTCCCCAAAGAGCCGAAAACATTCAGTACTTC.

Worth noting for this clonotype: A much larger clone differs from this one at a single base, so this may be a read error. This chain uses TRBV28 with TRBJ2-5; D remains unclear. CDR1 is MDHEN, CDR2 SYDVKM, per germline. This CDR3 has 14 amino acids. Here the CDR3 DNA reads TGTGTCAGCAGCCTCGGGCAGGAGCTTGTGACCCAGTACTTC. Its translation: CVSSLGQELVTQYF.

As concerns this clonotype: A much larger clone lies a single base off, so this may be a read error. In this CDR3 the conserved last residue, phenylalanine or tryptophan, is missing, so a read error is likely. The DNA is left out, because the CDR3 cannot be placed on it with certainty; the CDR3 is given as TCRdb lists it. The gene calls are TRBV11-2 and TRBJ1-1. Germline V gives CDR1 SGHAT, CDR2 FQNNGV. The CDR3 length is 11 residues, termini included. The CDR3 sequence is CASSLDSETFS.

Turning to this clonotype: One junction end does not reproduce the germline sequence, and a read error may be involved. The chain carries TRBV6-5 and TRBJ1-5; D uncertain. The CDR3 runs to 16 residues. Germline-derived CDR1 and CDR2 are MNHEY and SVGAGI. The CDR3 sequence is CTSSTILGGSNQPQHF. In nucleotides, the CDR3 is TGTACCAGCAGTACCATCCTCGGAGGGAGCAATCAGCCCCAGCATTTT.

The chain has TRBV5-4 and TRBJ2-1, with D possibly being TRBD2 (6 bases). Germline V CDR1 and CDR2: SGHNT, YYREEE (reference sequence). The CDR3 extends over 15 amino acids. The germline V and J ends were trimmed by 0 bases and 5 bases, with 12 bases remaining between them. CDR3 nucleotide sequence: TGTGCCAGCAGCTTGGAGGACGGGAGCCACAATGAGCAGTTCTTC. Residues: CASSLEDGSHNEQFF. Full variable domain (missing parts from reference TRBV5-4 and TRBJ2-1): ETGVTQSPTHLIKTRGQQVTLRCSSQSGHNTVSWYQQALGQGPQFIFQYYREEENGRGNFPPRFSGLQFPNYSSELNVNALELDDSALYLCASSLEDGSHNEQFFGPGTRLTVL.

Regarding this clonotype: A much larger clone differs by one base, so this may be a read error. This chain uses TRBV10-3 with TRBJ2-1, with 11 bases aligning to TRBD2. The CDR3 totals 16 residues. The J segment lost 4 bases and the V segment lost 5 bases, leaving 7 bases of the junction unmatched. Germline assignment: CDR1 ENHRY and CDR2 SYGVKD. CDR3 in DNA: TGTGCCATCAGTAAGCCGGGACTAGCGGCGTACAATGAGCAGTTCTTC. It translates to CAISKPGLAAYNEQFF.

The sample holds many counts of this clonotype. The gene calls are TRBV12-3 or TRBV12-4 and TRBJ1-5, with TRBD1 matching 8 bases. This CDR3 contains 15 residues. V lost 5 bases, J lost 2 bases, and 5 bases stayed unmatched. The CDR3 nucleotides are TGTGCCAGCAGTCTTGACAGGGGTGGCAATCAGCCCCAGCATTTT. It yields the protein CASSLDRGGNQPQHF.

The J gene is TRBJ1-6, the V gene TRBV5-1; D is undetermined. Germline CDR1 is SGHRS and CDR2 is YFSETQ. The CDR3 has 16 residues. The V end lost 0 bases, the J end lost 6 bases, and 13 bases lay between the germline ends. CDR3 DNA sequence: TGCGCCAGCAGCTTGGTACAGCAAACTTTTAATTCACCCCTCCACTTT. Its protein is CASSLVQQTFNSPLHF.

Note on this clonotype: Possible read error: a much larger clone is one base away. The rearrangement links TRBV10-2 to TRBJ2-1, with a possible D match to TRBD2 (5 bases). The germline V gene has CDR1 WSHSY and CDR2 SAAADI. The CDR3 totals 13 residues. This CDR3 reads CASGLARHNELFF. The CDR3 nucleotides are TGCGCCAGCGGATTAGCGAGACACAATGAGCTGTTCTTC.

Comments on this clonotype: Sequence at one end of the junction differs from germline and may be a read error. The CDR3 DNA sequence: TGTGCCAGCAGGGACACGTCCACCGTGGAGCTATTTTTT. Protein: CASRDTSTVELFF. V usage is TRBV28 and J usage is TRBJ2-2, with D possibly TRBD1 on 5 matching bases. The CDR3 contains 13 residues. Germline loops: CDR1 MDHEN, CDR2 SYDVKM.

This clonotype has only a few counts. The chain has TRBV5-1 and TRBJ2-7; 10 positions match TRBD2. CDR1 SGHRS and CDR2 YFSETQ come from the germline V gene. This CDR3 is 14 amino acids long. The V and J ends lost 7 bases and 6 bases, in that order; junction bases with no gene match: 10. CDR3 region: CASGAGGQIGEQYF. The CDR3 DNA is TGCGCCAGCGGAGCGGGAGGGCAAATAGGCGAGCAGTACTTC.

As concerns this clonotype: Since a much larger clone is just one base distant, this may be a read error. The V and J genes are TRBV6-2 or TRBV6-3 and TRBJ2-5; D gene unclear. V lost 7 bases to trimming and J lost 1 base, with 13 bases between them. The CDR3 extends over 14 amino acids. Germline CDR1 reads MNHEY; CDR2 reads SVGEGT. The CDR3 is CASTRDPFQETQYF. The DNA of the CDR3 is TGTGCCAGCACCCGAGACCCATTCCAAGAGACCCAGTACTTC.

The chain recombines TRBV11-2 with TRBJ2-3, with D tentatively TRBD1 or TRBD2 (6 bases each). In germline, CDR1 is SGHAT, CDR2 FQNNGV. CDR3 length equals 13 residues. V was cut by 5 bases and J by 10 bases, with 16 bases left in between. CDR3 DNA sequence: TGTGCCAGCAGCCGGGACCTTGGGGGGCCGCAGTATTTT. Amino acid sequence: CASSRDLGGPQYF.

Of note for this clonotype: Since a much larger clone is just one base distant, this may be a read error. This chain links TRBV4-3 with TRBJ2-7, with TRBD1 matching 10 bases. The CDR3 has 14 amino acids. V lost 6 bases to trimming and J lost 9 bases; unmatched junction nucleotides: 11. Looked up from germline, CDR1 is LGHNA and CDR2 is YSLEER. The CDR3, as DNA: TGCGCCAGCAGTCCGGGACAGGGGATGTGGGGGCAGTACTTC. This translates into CASSPGQGMWGQYF.

Regarding this clonotype: An end of the junction differs from the germline gene, which may be a read error. The gene calls are TRBV12-3 or TRBV12-4 and TRBJ2-3; D may be TRBD1 (5 bases). The CDR3 is made up of 15 amino acids. DNA of the CDR3: TGTGCCAGCAGTTTTTGGGTGCAGGGCGCAGATAAGCAGTATTTT. It encodes CASSFWVQGADKQYF.

The V call is TRBV5-1, the J call TRBJ2-3; a possible D gene is TRBD2 (6 bases). The germline V gene has CDR1 SGHRS and CDR2 YFSETQ. This CDR3 is 15 amino acids long. V was trimmed by 4 bases and J by 5 bases, leaving 17 bases between them. The CDR3 spells CASSPGRGAGDTQYF. The CDR3 DNA is TGCGCCAGCAGCCCCGGCCGCGGGGCGGGAGATACGCAGTATTTT.

Details on this clonotype: Because it lacks the conserved phenylalanine or tryptophan at the end, this CDR3 is likely a read error. CDR3 DNA: TGTGCCAGCAGCCAAGATCAGGTAGCGGGGGGTCACGAGCAGTACTCC. Translating it yields CASSQDQVAGGHEQYS. The rearrangement uses TRBV4-2 and TRBJ2-7; TRBD2 aligns across 10 bases. CDR3 length: 16 amino acids. The V and J ends lost 0 bases and 5 bases, in that order; junction bases with no gene match: 7. Germline CDR1 reads LGHNA; CDR2 reads YNFKEQ.

The V gene is TRBV2, the J gene TRBJ2-6; D gene ambiguous. V lost 9 bases, J lost 0 bases, and 15 bases lay in between. From germline, CDR1 is SNHLY and CDR2 FYNNEI. This CDR3 is 16 amino acids long. The CDR3 DNA sequence: TGTGCCAGTGCTAATAGGGCCCCCTCTGGGGCCAACGTCCTGACTTTC. Protein: CASANRAPSGANVLTF.

The chain has TRBV5-1 and TRBJ2-1; 13 positions match TRBD2. CDR3 length equals 16 residues. Germline trimming cut 0 bases from V and 7 bases from J; bases unmatched to any gene: 4. CDR1 and CDR2 (germline): SGHRS, YFSETQ. CDR3 protein: CASSLEGLAGPNEQFF. For the CDR3, the DNA is TGCGCCAGCAGCTTGGAGGGACTAGCGGGGCCGAATGAGCAGTTCTTC.

Turning to this clonotype: Being one base from a much bigger clone, this may be a read error. V usage is TRBV28 and J usage is TRBJ2-3; a weak D match, TRBD2 (7 bases). CDR3 size: 14 residues. Germline lookup yields CDR1 MDHEN and CDR2 SYDVKM. CDR3 residues: CACSLGGATDTQYF. DNA of the CDR3: TGTGCCTGCAGTTTAGGGGGGGCAACAGATACGCAGTATTTT.

Worth noting for this clonotype: This may stem from a read error, because a much larger clone lies one nucleotide away. V is TRBV6-2 or TRBV6-3 and J is TRBJ2-4, with TRBD2 matching over 8 bases. The CDR3 has 14 residues. V was clipped by 9 bases and J by 4 bases; unmatched bases: 8. Germline V lookup: CDR1 MNHEY, CDR2 SVGEGT. CDR3 sequence: CASRWGGRKNIQYF. DNA for the CDR3: TGTGCCAGTCGGTGGGGCGGGAGGAAAAACATTCAGTACTTC.

For this clonotype: This may stem from a read error, because a much larger clone lies one nucleotide away. This chain uses TRBV12-3 or TRBV12-4 with TRBJ1-3, with D unresolved. The CDR3 is 16 residues long. Trimming removed 3 bases from V and 1 base from J, with 13 bases in between. The CDR3 DNA reads TGTGCCAGCAGTTTCCGACTGATGAGTTCTGGAAACACCATATATTTT. Translated, it gives CASSFRLMSSGNTIYF.

The chain recombines TRBV11-2 with TRBJ2-7; D may correspond to TRBD1 or TRBD2 (5 bases each). The CDR3 extends over 15 amino acids. Trimming left V 6 bases short and J 7 bases short, with 22 bases between. Germline CDR1 and CDR2: SGHAT and FQNNGV. CDR3 sequence: CASRDGAIGIEEQYF. The CDR3 region has the DNA TGTGCCAGCAGGGACGGGGCCATAGGGATAGAGGAGCAGTACTTC.